This TCR beta chain stems from a study of CD8 T cells in Susac syndrome. The study, taken as a whole, reports: The TCR sequencing and HLA analysis in the study involved a relatively small number of individuals, as the study acknowledged.

As concerns this clonotype: The antigen is unknown.

Reverse transcription used roughly 0.5 to 1 ug RNA and random hexamers. Amplification of TCR beta CDR3 was carried out by immunoSEQ multiplex PCR, which covered 54 Vbeta and 13 Jbeta segments. TCRdb passed the immunoSEQ multiplex PCR reads through MiXCR, listing each CDR3 protein once. The data show approximately 210,000 distinct CDR3 sequences, with 95% seen just once and 0.085% to 0.1% held by the top ten. The multiple sclerosis controls were treatment-naive patients, and their relapsing-remitting disease was stable or active. Both CD4+ and CD8+ T cells were negatively isolated, and TEMRA cells underwent FACS enrichment. The length of the CDR3 is 14 residues. V shed 6 bases and J shed 5 bases, with 16 bases lying between them. CDR1 is SGHVS and CDR2 is FQNEAQ in the germline V gene.

The specimen sequenced was CD4+ T cells from PBMCs. The sequence came from a human donor with multiple sclerosis. This chain connects TRBV7-8 to TRBJ2-5, with no clear D. The CDR3 loop reads CASRKTLPEETQYF. The CDR3 bases are TGTGCCAGCAGGAAAACGCTACCGGAGGAGACCCAGTACTTC. Full variable domain (remainder filled in from reference TRBV7-8 and TRBJ2-5): GAGVSQSPRYKVAKRGQDVALRCDPISGHVSLFWYQQALGQGPEFLTYFQNEAQLDKSGLPSDRFFAERPEGSVSTLKIQRTQQEDSAVYLCASRKTLPEETQYFGPGTRLLVL.